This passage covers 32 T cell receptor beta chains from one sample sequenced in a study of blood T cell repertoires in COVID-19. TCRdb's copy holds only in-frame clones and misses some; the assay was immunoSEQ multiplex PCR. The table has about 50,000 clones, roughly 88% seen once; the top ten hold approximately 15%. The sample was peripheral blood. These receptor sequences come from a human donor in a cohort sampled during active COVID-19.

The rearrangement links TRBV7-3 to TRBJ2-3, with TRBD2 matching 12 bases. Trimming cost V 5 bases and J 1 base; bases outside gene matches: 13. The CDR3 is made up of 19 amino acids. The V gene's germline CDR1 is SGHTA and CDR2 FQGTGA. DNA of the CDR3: TGTGCCAGCAGCCCACATGGACTAGCGGGACCCGGGGGCACAGATACGCAGTATTTT. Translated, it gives CASSPHGLAGPGGTDTQYF.

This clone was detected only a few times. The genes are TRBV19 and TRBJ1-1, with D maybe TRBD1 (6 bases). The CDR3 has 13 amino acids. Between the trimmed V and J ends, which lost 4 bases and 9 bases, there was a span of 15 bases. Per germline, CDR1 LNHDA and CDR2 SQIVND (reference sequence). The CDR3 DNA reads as TGTGCCAGTAGTAAAAGAGAGGGGGTTCAAGCTTTCTTT. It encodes CASSKREGVQAFF. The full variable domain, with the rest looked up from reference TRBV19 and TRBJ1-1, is DGGITQSPKYLFRKEGQNVTLSCEQNLNHDAMYWYRQDPGQGLRLIYYSQIVNDFQKGDIAEGYSVSREKKESFPLTVTSAQKNPTAFYLCASSKREGVQAFFGQGTRLTVV.

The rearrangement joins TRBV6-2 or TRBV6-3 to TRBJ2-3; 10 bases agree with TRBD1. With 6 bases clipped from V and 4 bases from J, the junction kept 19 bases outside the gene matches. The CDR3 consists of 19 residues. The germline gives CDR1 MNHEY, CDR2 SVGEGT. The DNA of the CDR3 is TGTGCCAGCAGCTCAATGCCGGGACAGGGGAGGGGACTCGCAGATACGCAGTATTTT. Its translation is CASSSMPGQGRGLADTQYF.

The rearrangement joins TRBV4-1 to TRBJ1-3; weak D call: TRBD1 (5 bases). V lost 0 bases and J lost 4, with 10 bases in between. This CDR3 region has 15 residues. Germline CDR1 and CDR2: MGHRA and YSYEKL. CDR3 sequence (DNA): TGCGCCAGCAGCCAAGACGTGGCAGGGGGAAACACCATATATTTT. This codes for CASSQDVAGGNTIYF.

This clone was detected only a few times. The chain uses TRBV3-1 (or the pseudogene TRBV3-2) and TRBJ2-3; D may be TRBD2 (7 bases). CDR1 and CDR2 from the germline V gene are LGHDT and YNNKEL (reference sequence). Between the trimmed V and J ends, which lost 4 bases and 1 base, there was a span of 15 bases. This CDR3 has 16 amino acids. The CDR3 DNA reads TGTGCCAGCAGCCTTTTTTGGCGGGGGCGCACAGATACGCAGTATTTT. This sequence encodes CASSLFWRGRTDTQYF.

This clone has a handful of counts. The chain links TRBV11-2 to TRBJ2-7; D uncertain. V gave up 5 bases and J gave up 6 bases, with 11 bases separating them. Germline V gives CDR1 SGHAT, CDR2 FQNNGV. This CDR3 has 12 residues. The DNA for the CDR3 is TGTGCCAGCAGCGCAGGTTTTCTCGAGCAGTACTTC. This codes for CASSAGFLEQYF.

In DNA form, the CDR3 reads TGCGCCAGCAGCCAAGAGATGGCTAGCGGGAGCCTAGGGTACGAGCAGTACTTC. Translated, it gives CASSQEMASGSLGYEQYF. The chain links TRBV4-3 to TRBJ2-7, with 10 positions matching TRBD2. The CDR3 contains 18 residues. The V and J ends lost 0 bases and 4 bases, in that order; junction bases with no gene match: 12. Germline CDR1 is LGHNA and CDR2 is YSLEER.

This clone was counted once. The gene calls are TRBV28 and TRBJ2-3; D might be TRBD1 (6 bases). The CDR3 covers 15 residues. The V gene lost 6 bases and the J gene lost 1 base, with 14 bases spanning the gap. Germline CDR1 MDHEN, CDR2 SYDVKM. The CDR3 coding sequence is TGTGCCAGCAGGGCGGCAGGGGTGGGCACAGATACGCAGTATTTT. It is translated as CASRAAGVGTDTQYF.

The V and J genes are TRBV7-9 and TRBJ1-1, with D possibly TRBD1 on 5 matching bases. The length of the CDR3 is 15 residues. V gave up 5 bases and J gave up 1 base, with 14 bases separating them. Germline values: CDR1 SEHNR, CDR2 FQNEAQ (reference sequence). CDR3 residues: CASSPFGQGNTEAFF. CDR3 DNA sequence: TGTGCCAGCAGCCCCTTTGGGCAGGGGAACACTGAAGCTTTCTTT.

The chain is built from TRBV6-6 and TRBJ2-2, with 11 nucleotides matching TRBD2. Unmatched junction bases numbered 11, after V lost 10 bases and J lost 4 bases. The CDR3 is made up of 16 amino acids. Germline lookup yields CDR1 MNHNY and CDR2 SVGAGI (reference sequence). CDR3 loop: CAITGGTSGITGELFF. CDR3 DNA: TGTGCCATCACCGGGGGGACTAGCGGTATCACCGGGGAGCTGTTTTTT.

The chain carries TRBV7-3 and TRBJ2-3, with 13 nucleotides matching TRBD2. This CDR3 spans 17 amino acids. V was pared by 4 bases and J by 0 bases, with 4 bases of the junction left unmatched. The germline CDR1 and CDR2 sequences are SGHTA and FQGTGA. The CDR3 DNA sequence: TGTGCCAGCAGCTCGTGGGGACTAGCGGGGAGCACAGATACGCAGTATTTT. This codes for CASSSWGLAGSTDTQYF.

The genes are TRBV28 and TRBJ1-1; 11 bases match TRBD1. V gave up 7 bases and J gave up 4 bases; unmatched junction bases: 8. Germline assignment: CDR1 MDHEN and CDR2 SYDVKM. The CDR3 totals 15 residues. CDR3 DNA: TGTGCCAGCAACACCAGGGACAGGGGGAGCACTGAAGCTTTCTTT. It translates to CASNTRDRGSTEAFF.

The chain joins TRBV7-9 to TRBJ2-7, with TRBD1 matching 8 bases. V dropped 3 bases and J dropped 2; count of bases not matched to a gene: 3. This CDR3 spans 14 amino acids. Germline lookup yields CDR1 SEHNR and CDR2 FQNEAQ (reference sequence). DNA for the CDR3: TGTGCCAGCAGCTTTGGGACAGGAACCTACGAGCAGTACTTC. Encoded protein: CASSFGTGTYEQYF.

CDR3 region: CATSRKWTGGTQETQYF. CDR3 in DNA: TGTGCCACCAGCAGAAAATGGACAGGGGGGACCCAAGAGACCCAGTACTTC. The chain uses TRBV15 and TRBJ2-5; 10 bases map to TRBD1. Trimming at V came to 2 bases and at J to 1 base, leaving 7 bases not matched to a gene. There are 17 residues in the CDR3. The germline CDR1 and CDR2 sequences are LNHNV and YYDKDF (reference sequence).

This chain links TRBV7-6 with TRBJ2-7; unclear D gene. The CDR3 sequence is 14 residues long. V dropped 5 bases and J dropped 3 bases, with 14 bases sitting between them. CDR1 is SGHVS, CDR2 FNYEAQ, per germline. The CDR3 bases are TGTGCCAGCAGCCCCGACTGGAACCTCTACGAGCAGTACTTC. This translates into CASSPDWNLYEQYF.

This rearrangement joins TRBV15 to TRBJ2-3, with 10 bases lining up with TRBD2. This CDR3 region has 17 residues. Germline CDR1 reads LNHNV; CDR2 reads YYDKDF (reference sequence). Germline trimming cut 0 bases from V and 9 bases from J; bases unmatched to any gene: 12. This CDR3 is CATSRDFGKREGLTQYF. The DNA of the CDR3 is TGTGCCACCAGCAGAGATTTTGGCAAGCGGGAGGGCCTGACGCAGTATTTT.

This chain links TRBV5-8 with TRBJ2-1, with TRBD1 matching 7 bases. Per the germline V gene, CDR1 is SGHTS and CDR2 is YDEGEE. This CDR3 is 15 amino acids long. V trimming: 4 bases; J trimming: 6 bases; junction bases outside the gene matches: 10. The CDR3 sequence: CASSRGQDPRNEQFF. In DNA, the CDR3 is TGTGCCAGCAGCCGAGGACAGGACCCCCGCAATGAGCAGTTCTTC.

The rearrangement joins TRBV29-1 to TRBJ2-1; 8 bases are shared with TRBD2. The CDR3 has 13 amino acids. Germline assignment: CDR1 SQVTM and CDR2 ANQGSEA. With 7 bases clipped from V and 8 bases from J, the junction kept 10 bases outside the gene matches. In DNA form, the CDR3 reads TGCAGCGGGATGGCGGGAGGATGGTATGAGCAGTTCTTC. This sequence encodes CSGMAGGWYEQFF.

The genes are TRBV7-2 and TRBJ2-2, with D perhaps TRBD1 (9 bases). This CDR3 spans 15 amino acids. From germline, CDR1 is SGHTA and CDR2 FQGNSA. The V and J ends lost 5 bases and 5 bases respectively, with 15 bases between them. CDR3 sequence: CASSQRGTGTGELFF. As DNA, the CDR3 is TGTGCCAGCAGCCAGCGGGGGACAGGGACCGGGGAGCTGTTTTTT. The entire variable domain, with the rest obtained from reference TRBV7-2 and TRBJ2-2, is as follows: GAGVSQSPSNKVTEKGKDVELRCDPISGHTALYWYRQSLGQGLEFLIYFQGNSAPDKSGLPSDRFSAERTGGSVSTLTIQRTQQEDSAVYLCASSQRGTGTGELFFGEGSRLTVL.

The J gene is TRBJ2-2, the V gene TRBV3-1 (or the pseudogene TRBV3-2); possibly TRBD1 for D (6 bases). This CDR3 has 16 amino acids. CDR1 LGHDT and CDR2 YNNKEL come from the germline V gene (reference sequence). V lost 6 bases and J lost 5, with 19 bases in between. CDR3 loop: CASSRAQDRGTGELFF. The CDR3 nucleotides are TGTGCCAGCAGTCGGGCCCAGGACAGAGGAACCGGGGAGCTGTTTTTT.

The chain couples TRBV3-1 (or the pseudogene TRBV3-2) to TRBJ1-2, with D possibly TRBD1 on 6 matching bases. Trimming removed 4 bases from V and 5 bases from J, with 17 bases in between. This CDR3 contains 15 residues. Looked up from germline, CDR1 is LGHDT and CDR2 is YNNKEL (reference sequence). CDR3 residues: CASSPLRDIWYGYTF. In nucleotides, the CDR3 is TGTGCCAGCAGCCCCTTACGGGACATCTGGTATGGCTACACCTTC.

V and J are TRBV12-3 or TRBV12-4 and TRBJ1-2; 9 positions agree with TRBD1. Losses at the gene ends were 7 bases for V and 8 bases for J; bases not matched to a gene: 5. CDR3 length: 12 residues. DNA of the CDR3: TGTGCCAGCACCTACAGGGGGCAAGGCTACACCTTC. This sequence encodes CASTYRGQGYTF.

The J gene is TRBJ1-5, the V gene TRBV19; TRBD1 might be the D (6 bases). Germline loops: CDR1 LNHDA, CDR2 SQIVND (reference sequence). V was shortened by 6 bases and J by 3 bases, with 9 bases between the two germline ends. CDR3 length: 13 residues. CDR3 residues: CASSYRDNQPQHF. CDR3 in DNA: TGTGCCAGTAGCTACAGGGACAATCAGCCCCAGCATTTT. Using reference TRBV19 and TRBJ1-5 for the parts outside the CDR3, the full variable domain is DGGITQSPKYLFRKEGQNVTLSCEQNLNHDAMYWYRQDPGQGLRLIYYSQIVNDFQKGDIAEGYSVSREKKESFPLTVTSAQKNPTAFYLCASSYRDNQPQHFGDGTRLSIL.

CDR3 sequence: CASRTGSDFGEKLFF. DNA for the CDR3: TGTGCCAGCAGAACCGGGAGCGATTTTGGGGAAAAACTGTTTTTT. V is TRBV7-3 and J is TRBJ1-4, with no clear D. The CDR3 is 15 amino acids. Trimming took off 6 bases at V and 8 bases at J, with 19 bases between the two ends. CDR1 SGHTA and CDR2 FQGTGA come from the germline V gene.

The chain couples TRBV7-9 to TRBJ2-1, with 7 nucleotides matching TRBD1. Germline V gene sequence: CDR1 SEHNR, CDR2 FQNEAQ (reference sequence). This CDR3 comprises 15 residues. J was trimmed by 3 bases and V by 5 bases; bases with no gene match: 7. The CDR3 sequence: CASSEDRLDYNEQFF. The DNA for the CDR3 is TGTGCCAGCAGCGAGGACAGGTTAGACTACAATGAGCAGTTCTTC.

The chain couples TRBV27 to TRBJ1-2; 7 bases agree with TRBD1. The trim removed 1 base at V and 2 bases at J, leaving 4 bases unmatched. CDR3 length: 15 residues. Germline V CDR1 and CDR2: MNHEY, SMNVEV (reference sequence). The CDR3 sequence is CASSLYPDRNYGYTF. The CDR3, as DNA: TGTGCCAGCAGTTTATACCCGGACAGGAACTATGGCTACACCTTC.

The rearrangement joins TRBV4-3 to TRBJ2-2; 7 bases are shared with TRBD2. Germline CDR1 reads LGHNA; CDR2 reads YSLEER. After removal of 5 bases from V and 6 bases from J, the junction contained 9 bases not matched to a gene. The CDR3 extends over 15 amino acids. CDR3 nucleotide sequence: TGCGCCAGCAGCACCCAGCGGGATAGGGCCGGGGAGCTGTTTTTT. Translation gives CASSTQRDRAGELFF.

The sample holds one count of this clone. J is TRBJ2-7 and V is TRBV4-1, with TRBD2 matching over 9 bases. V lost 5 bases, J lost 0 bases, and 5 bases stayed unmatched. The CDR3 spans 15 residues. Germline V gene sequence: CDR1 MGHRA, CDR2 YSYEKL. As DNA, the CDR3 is TGCGCCAGCAGCTCCAGCGGGGGGCTCTCCTACGAGCAGTACTTC. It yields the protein CASSSSGGLSYEQYF.

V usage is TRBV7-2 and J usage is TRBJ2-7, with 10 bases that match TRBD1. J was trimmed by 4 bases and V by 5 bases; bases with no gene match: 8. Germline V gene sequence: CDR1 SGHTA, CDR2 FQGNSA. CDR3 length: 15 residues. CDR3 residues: CASSIGQGGSYEQYF. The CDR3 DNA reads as TGTGCCAGCAGCATCGGACAGGGGGGAAGTTACGAGCAGTACTTC.

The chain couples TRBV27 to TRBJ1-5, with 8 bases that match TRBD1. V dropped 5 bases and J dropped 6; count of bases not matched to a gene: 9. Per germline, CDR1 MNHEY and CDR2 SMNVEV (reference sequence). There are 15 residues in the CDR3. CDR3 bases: TGTGCCAGCAGTAAAGGACAGGGCAGAATTCAGCCCCAGCATTTT. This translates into CASSKGQGRIQPQHF.

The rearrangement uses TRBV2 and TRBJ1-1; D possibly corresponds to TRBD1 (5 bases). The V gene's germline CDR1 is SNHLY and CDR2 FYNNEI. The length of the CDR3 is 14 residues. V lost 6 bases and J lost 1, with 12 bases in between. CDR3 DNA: TGTGCCAGCAGCTACACGGGGGGGAACACTGAAGCTTTCTTT. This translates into CASSYTGGNTEAFF.

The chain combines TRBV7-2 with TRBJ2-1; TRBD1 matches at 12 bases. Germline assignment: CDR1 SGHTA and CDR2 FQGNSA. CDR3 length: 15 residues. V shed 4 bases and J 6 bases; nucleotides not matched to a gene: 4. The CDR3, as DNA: TGTGCCAGCAGCTGGGACAGGGGGCAGGGCAATGAGCAGTTCTTC. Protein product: CASSWDRGQGNEQFF.